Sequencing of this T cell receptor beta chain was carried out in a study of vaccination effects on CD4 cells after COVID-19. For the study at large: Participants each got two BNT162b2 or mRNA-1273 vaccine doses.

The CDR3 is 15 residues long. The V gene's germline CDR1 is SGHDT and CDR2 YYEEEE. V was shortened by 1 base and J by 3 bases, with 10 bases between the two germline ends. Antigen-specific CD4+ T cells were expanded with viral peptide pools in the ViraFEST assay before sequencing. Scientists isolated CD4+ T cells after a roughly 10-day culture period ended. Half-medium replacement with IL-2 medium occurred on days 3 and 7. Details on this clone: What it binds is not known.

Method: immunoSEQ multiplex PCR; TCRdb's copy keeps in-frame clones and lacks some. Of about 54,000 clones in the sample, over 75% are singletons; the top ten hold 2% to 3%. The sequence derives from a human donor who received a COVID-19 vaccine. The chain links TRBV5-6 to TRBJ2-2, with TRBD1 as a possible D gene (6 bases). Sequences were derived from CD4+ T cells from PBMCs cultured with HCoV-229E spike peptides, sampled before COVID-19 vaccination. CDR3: CASSLLDRDTGELFF. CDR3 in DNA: TGTGCCAGCAGCTTGCTGGACAGAGACACCGGGGAGCTGTTTTTT.